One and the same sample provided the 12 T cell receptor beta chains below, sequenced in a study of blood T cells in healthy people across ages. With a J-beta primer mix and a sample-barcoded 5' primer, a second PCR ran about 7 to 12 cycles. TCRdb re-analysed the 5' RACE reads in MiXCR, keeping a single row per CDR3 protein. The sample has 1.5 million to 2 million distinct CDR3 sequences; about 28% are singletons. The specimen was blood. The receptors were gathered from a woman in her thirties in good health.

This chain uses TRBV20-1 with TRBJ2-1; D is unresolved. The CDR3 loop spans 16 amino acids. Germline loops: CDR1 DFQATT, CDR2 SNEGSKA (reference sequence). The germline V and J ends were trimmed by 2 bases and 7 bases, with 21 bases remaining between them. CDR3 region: CSARPRLNPGRNEQFF. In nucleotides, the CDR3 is TGCAGTGCTAGACCCCGACTTAACCCGGGTCGGAATGAGCAGTTCTTC.

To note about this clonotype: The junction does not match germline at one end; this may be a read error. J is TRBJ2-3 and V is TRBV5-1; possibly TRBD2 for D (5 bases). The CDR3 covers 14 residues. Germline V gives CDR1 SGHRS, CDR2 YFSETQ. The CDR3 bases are TGCGCCAGCAGGGAGGCTCAAATCACAGATACTCAGTATTTT. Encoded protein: CASREAQITDTQYF.

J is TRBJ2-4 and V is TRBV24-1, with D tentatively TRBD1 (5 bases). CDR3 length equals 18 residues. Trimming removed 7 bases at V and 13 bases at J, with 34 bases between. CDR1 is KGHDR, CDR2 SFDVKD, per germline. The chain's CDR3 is CATSSSPLGLNARNEQYF. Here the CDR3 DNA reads TGTGCCACCAGCTCCAGTCCTTTGGGGCTGAACGCGAGGAATGAGCAGTACTTC.

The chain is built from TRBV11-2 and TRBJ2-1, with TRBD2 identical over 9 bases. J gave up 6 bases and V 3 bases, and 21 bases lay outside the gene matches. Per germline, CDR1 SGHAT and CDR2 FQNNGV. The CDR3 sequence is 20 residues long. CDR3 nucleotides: TGTGCCAGCAGCTTCCGAATTCCGGGGCCCCTGCGGGGGGGTTCCAATGAGCAGTTCTTC. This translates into CASSFRIPGPLRGGSNEQFF. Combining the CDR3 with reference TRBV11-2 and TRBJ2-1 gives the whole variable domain EAGVAQSPRYKIIEKRQSVAFWCNPISGHATLYWYQQILGQGPKLLIQFQNNGVVDDSQLPKDRFSAERLKGVDSTLKIQPAKLEDSAVYLCASSFRIPGPLRGGSNEQFFGPGTRLTVL.

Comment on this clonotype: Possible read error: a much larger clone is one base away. The CDR3 bases are TGCGCCAGCAACCGAGATCAGGGCAAGGATGGCTACACCTTC. Translating it yields CASNRDQGKDGYTF. This chain joins TRBV5-1 and TRBJ1-2; D is possibly TRBD1 (5 bases). This CDR3 spans 14 amino acids. The germline V and J ends were trimmed by 6 bases and 6 bases, with 18 bases remaining between them. Germline V gene data show CDR1 as SGHRS and CDR2 as YFSETQ.

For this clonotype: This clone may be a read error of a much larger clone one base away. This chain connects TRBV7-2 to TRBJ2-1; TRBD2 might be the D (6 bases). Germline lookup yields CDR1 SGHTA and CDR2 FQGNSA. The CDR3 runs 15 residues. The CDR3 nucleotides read TGTGCCAGCAGCTTAAAGGAGGGCTCCTACGATGAGCAGTTCTTC. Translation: CASSLKEGSYDEQFF.

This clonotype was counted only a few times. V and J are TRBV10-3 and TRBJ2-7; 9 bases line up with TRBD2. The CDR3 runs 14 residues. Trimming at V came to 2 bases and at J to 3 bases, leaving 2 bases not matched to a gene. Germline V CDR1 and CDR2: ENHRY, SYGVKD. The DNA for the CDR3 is TGTGCCATCAGTGAGAAAGCGGGAGGCTACGAGCAGTACTTC. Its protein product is CAISEKAGGYEQYF.

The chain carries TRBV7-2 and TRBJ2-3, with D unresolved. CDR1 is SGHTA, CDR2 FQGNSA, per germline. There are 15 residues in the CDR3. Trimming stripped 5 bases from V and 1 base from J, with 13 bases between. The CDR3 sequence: CASSLRTAGTDTQYF. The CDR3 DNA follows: TGTGCCAGCAGCCTTCGGACCGCGGGCACAGATACGCAGTATTTT. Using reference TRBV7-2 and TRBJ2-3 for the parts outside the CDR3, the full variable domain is GAGVSQSPSNKVTEKGKDVELRCDPISGHTALYWYRQSLGQGLEFLIYFQGNSAPDKSGLPSDRFSAERTGGSVSTLTIQRTQQEDSAVYLCASSLRTAGTDTQYFGPGTRLTVL.

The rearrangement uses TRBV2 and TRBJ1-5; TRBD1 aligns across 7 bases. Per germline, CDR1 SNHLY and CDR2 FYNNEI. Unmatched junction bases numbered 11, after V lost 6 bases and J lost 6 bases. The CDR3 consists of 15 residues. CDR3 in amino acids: CASRTEQGFSQPQHF. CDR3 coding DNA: TGTGCCAGCAGGACGGAACAGGGGTTTAGTCAGCCCCAGCATTTT. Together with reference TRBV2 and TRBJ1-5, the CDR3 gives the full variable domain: EPEVTQTPSHQVTQMGQEVILRCVPISNHLYFYWYRQILGQKVEFLVSFYNNEISEKSEIFDDQFSVERPDGSNFTLKIRSTKLEDSAMYFCASRTEQGFSQPQHFGDGTRLSIL.

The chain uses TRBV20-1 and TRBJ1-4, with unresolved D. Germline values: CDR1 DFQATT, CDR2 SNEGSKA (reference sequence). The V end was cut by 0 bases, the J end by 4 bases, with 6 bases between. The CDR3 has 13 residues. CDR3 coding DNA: TGCAGTGCTAGAGATCCGGATAATGAAAAACTGTTTTTT. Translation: CSARDPDNEKLFF.

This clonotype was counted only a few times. The CDR3 here is CASSPLGTDNSPLHF. The CDR3 DNA follows: TGTGCCAGCTCACCACTCGGGACAGATAATTCACCCCTCCACTTT. The rearrangement uses TRBV18 and TRBJ1-6; 7 bases match TRBD1. CDR1 KGHSH and CDR2 LQKENI come from the germline V gene. V was pared by 1 base and J by 5 bases, with 2 bases of the junction left unmatched. The CDR3 has 15 residues. Complete variable domain (other parts from reference TRBV18 and TRBJ1-6): NAGVMQNPRHLVRRRGQEARLRCSPMKGHSHVYWYRQLPEEGLKFMVYLQKENIIDESGMPKERFSAEFPKEGPSILRIQQVVRGDSAAYFCASSPLGTDNSPLHFGNGTRLTVT.

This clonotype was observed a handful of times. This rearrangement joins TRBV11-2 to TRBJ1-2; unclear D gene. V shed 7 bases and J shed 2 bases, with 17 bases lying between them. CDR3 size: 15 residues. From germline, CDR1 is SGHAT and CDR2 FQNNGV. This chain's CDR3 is CASTIDRGGNYGYTF. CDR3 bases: TGTGCCAGCACTATTGACCGTGGAGGGAACTATGGCTACACCTTC. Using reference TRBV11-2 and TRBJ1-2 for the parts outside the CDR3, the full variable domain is EAGVAQSPRYKIIEKRQSVAFWCNPISGHATLYWYQQILGQGPKLLIQFQNNGVVDDSQLPKDRFSAERLKGVDSTLKIQPAKLEDSAVYLCASTIDRGGNYGYTFGSGTRLTVV.